The 11 T cell receptor beta chains in this list originate from one sample, sequenced in a study of cytomegalovirus exposure and HLA in healthy donors. The data were produced by immunoSEQ multiplex PCR, yet TCRdb's version contains in-frame clones alone and is incomplete. The sample consists of about 64,000 clones, 85% to 95% of them appearing once. The sequencing sample was made of PBMCs. The receptors were sampled from a woman aged 18-29 years in good health and CMV-seropositive.

The chain joins TRBV27 to TRBJ1-5; the match to TRBD1 covers 9 bases. Germline assignment: CDR1 MNHEY and CDR2 SMNVEV (reference sequence). The CDR3 loop spans 13 amino acids. V shed 6 bases and J 10 bases; nucleotides not matched to a gene: 7. The CDR3 is CASSGTGWRPQHF. The CDR3 DNA reads as TGTGCCAGCAGCGGGACAGGGTGGCGACCCCAGCATTTT.

The rearrangement uses TRBV7-6 and TRBJ2-7, with a possible D match to TRBD2 (5 bases). The germline gives CDR1 SGHVS, CDR2 FNYEAQ. Trimming took 4 bases from V and 7 from J, leaving 20 bases between them. CDR3 length: 15 amino acids. For the CDR3, the DNA is TGTGCCAGCAGCTCCGAATGGGAGTGGTCTTCGGAGCAGTACTTC. Translation gives CASSSEWEWSSEQYF.

The genes are TRBV9 and TRBJ2-5, with TRBD2 matching 9 bases. From germline, CDR1 is SGDLS and CDR2 YYNGEE. The V segment lost 0 bases and the J segment 2 bases; nucleotides outside the gene matches: 8. CDR3 size: 17 residues. The CDR3: CASSVGFSGRSQETQYF. The CDR3 DNA reads as TGTGCCAGCAGCGTAGGCTTCAGCGGGAGGTCTCAAGAGACCCAGTACTTC.

The chain joins TRBV6-1 to TRBJ1-1, with D possibly being TRBD1 (5 bases). Deletions cut 4 bases from V and 0 bases from J, with 9 bases between. The CDR3 totals 14 residues. Germline V gene sequence: CDR1 MNHNS, CDR2 SASEGT. The DNA of the CDR3 is TGTGCCAGCAGTGTGACAGACTTGAACACTGAAGCTTTCTTT. Encoded protein: CASSVTDLNTEAFF.

The chain carries TRBV6-5 and TRBJ1-2, with 7 bases lining up with TRBD1. V dropped 2 bases and J dropped 4; count of bases not matched to a gene: 10. Germline assignment: CDR1 MNHEY and CDR2 SVGAGI. The CDR3 sequence is 16 residues long. CDR3 DNA: TGTGCCAGCAGTTACCTTAAGGACAGGCCCAGCTATGGCTACACCTTC. This codes for CASSYLKDRPSYGYTF.

The rearrangement joins TRBV19 to TRBJ2-1, with D unclear. The CDR3 consists of 11 residues. The germline V gene has CDR1 LNHDA and CDR2 SQIVND (reference sequence). V gave up 3 bases and J gave up 9 bases, with 6 bases separating them. The chain's CDR3 is CASSIAGEQFF. The DNA for the CDR3 is TGTGCCAGTAGTATTGCCGGTGAGCAGTTCTTC.

The CDR3 nucleotides are TGCGCCAGCAGCCAAGGGACTAGCGGGGGGGCCGGCGGGGAGCTGTTTTTT. Amino acid sequence: CASSQGTSGGAGGELFF. The chain joins TRBV4-3 to TRBJ2-2; 15 bases match TRBD2. Germline CDR1 LGHNA, CDR2 YSLEER. This CDR3 spans 17 amino acids. V shed 1 base and J 7 bases; nucleotides not matched to a gene: 4.

The sample holds one count of this clone. V and J are TRBV29-1 and TRBJ2-3; possible D gene TRBD2, 6 bases. From germline, CDR1 is SQVTM and CDR2 ANQGSEA. The germline V and J ends were trimmed by 8 bases and 2 bases, with 14 bases remaining between them. The CDR3 loop spans 13 amino acids. The CDR3 DNA is TGCAGCCTTAGCGGTCTCTACACAGATACGCAGTATTTT. This translates into CSLSGLYTDTQYF.

The chain is built from TRBV27 and TRBJ1-2; no firm D call. Trimming shortened V by 3 bases and J by 2 bases, and 13 bases separated the two germline ends. Germline V gene sequence: CDR1 MNHEY, CDR2 SMNVEV (reference sequence). This CDR3 spans 15 amino acids. The CDR3 region is CASSFGVGANYGYTF. The CDR3 region has the DNA TGTGCCAGCAGTTTCGGTGTGGGCGCCAACTATGGCTACACCTTC.

The chain links TRBV20-1 to TRBJ2-7; tentatively, D is TRBD2 (6 bases). Trimming shortened V by 3 bases and J by 10 bases, and 10 bases separated the two germline ends. The CDR3 covers 10 residues. The germline V gene has CDR1 DFQATT and CDR2 SNEGSKA (reference sequence). This CDR3 reads CSASPSVQYF. The CDR3 DNA follows: TGCAGTGCTAGCCCTAGCGTCCAGTACTTC.

The chain is built from TRBV6-1 and TRBJ2-7; 7 bases agree with TRBD1. V dropped 4 bases and J dropped 2; count of bases not matched to a gene: 5. This CDR3 contains 14 residues. CDR1 and CDR2 from the germline V gene are MNHNS and SASEGT. Written as DNA, the CDR3 is TGTGCCAGCAGTGCAGACAGGGCTACCTACGAGCAGTACTTC. It translates to CASSADRATYEQYF.